Presented here are 20 T cell receptor beta chains from one specimen sequenced in a study of blood T cell repertoires in COVID-19. Here immunoSEQ multiplex PCR was the method, and the copy in TCRdb shows in-frame clones only, minus some. The sample contains about 76,000 clones, about 92% of which appear only once. The specimen sequenced was peripheral blood. These receptor sequences come from a human donor in a cohort sampled during active COVID-19.

The V gene is TRBV7-2, the J gene TRBJ1-2, with TRBD1 matching over 7 bases. CDR3 length: 16 amino acids. Looked up from germline, CDR1 is SGHTA and CDR2 is FQGNSA. Trimming removed 5 bases from V and 4 bases from J; junction bases left unmatched: 13. CDR3 nucleotides: TGTGCCAGCAGCCGCACCCCGGGACAGTCTGGCTATGGCTACACCTTC. Translating gives CASSRTPGQSGYGYTF.

This chain uses TRBV19 with TRBJ1-3; D is perhaps TRBD1 (5 bases). CDR1 is LNHDA and CDR2 is SQIVND in the germline V gene (reference sequence). The CDR3 totals 13 residues. Trimming removed 7 bases at V and 2 bases at J, with 9 bases between. The CDR3 DNA reads TGTGCCAGTACCAGGGCTCCTGGAAACACCATATATTTT. Translating gives CASTRAPGNTIYF. Combining the CDR3 with reference TRBV19 and TRBJ1-3 gives the whole variable domain DGGITQSPKYLFRKEGQNVTLSCEQNLNHDAMYWYRQDPGQGLRLIYYSQIVNDFQKGDIAEGYSVSREKKESFPLTVTSAQKNPTAFYLCASTRAPGNTIYFGEGSWLTVV.

This chain joins TRBV5-4 and TRBJ2-6; D gene uncertain. Trimming took 4 bases from V and 0 from J, leaving 2 bases between them. The CDR3 is 13 residues long. Per germline, CDR1 SGHNT and CDR2 YYREEE (reference sequence). The CDR3 nucleotides read TGTGCCAGCAGCCTCTCTGGGGCCAACGTCCTGACTTTC. Its translation: CASSLSGANVLTF.

This chain uses TRBV7-8 with TRBJ2-7; TRBD1 matches 8 bases. J gave up 3 bases and V 5 bases, and 15 bases lay outside the gene matches. Per germline, CDR1 SGHVS and CDR2 FQNEAQ. CDR3 size: 17 residues. Written as DNA, the CDR3 is TGTGCCAGCAGCCATAATTCCCCGGGACAGGCGTACTACGAGCAGTACTTC. It encodes CASSHNSPGQAYYEQYF.

The J gene is TRBJ2-5, the V gene TRBV9; 8 bases match TRBD2. V lost 3 bases to trimming and J lost 4 bases; unmatched junction nucleotides: 8. Germline lookup yields CDR1 SGDLS and CDR2 YYNGEE. The CDR3 is made up of 15 amino acids. In DNA form, the CDR3 reads TGTGCCAGCAGCGGGTCCGGTCGGGGGGGAGAGACCCAGTACTTC. This encodes CASSGSGRGGETQYF.

The chain employs TRBV7-6 and TRBJ2-5; the match to TRBD2 covers 11 bases. With V trimmed by 2 bases and J by 1 base, 6 bases remained unmatched. The CDR3 length is 17 residues. Germline CDR1 is SGHVS and CDR2 is FNYEAQ. The CDR3 sequence: CASSLIIGLAGQETQYF. Written as DNA, the CDR3 is TGTGCCAGCAGCTTAATCATAGGACTAGCGGGCCAAGAGACCCAGTACTTC.

The chain couples TRBV5-1 to TRBJ2-3; 7 bases align to TRBD2. CDR1 and CDR2 (germline): SGHRS, YFSETQ. J was trimmed by 3 bases and V by 0 bases; bases with no gene match: 7. The CDR3 is 16 amino acids. The CDR3 sequence: CASSLAVAGVTDTQYF. The CDR3 DNA is TGCGCCAGCAGCTTGGCGGTAGCGGGTGTAACAGATACGCAGTATTTT.

This clone has only a few counts. V usage is TRBV29-1 and J usage is TRBJ2-5, with a tentative D call TRBD1 (6 bases). The CDR3 extends over 14 amino acids. Per germline, CDR1 SQVTM and CDR2 ANQGSEA. Trimming removed 4 bases from V and 1 base from J, with 13 bases in between. The CDR3 nucleotides are TGCAGCGTTGCCACCGACAGGAGCCAAGAGACCCAGTACTTC. Amino acid sequence: CSVATDRSQETQYF.

The chain combines TRBV6-5 with TRBJ2-1; TRBD2 is a possible D gene (5 bases). Germline assignment: CDR1 MNHEY and CDR2 SVGAGI. The CDR3 consists of 15 residues. V shed 0 bases and J shed 6 bases, with 12 bases lying between them. CDR3 in DNA: TGTGCCAGCAGTTACTCTTCGGGGAGTGGCAATGAGCAGTTCTTC. Protein sequence: CASSYSSGSGNEQFF.

The chain recombines TRBV5-1 with TRBJ2-7; possibly TRBD1 for D (6 bases). This CDR3 region has 13 residues. V shed 1 base and J shed 5 bases, with 10 bases lying between them. Looked up from germline, CDR1 is SGHRS and CDR2 is YFSETQ. For the CDR3, the DNA is TGCGCCAGCAGCTTGAAACAGGGTGACGAGCAGTACTTC. The encoded protein is CASSLKQGDEQYF.

The rearrangement joins TRBV7-2 to TRBJ2-7; TRBD1 agrees at 8 bases. The CDR3 loop spans 15 amino acids. From germline, CDR1 is SGHTA and CDR2 FQGNSA. With 0 bases clipped from V and 4 bases from J, the junction kept 5 bases outside the gene matches. The CDR3 is CASSLAVTGVYEQYF. CDR3 in DNA: TGTGCCAGCAGCTTAGCGGTGACAGGGGTATACGAGCAGTACTTC.

The V and J genes are TRBV29-1 and TRBJ2-3; 11 nucleotides align to TRBD2. This CDR3 has 17 amino acids. V trimming: 5 bases; J trimming: 3 bases; junction bases outside the gene matches: 13. In germline, CDR1 is SQVTM, CDR2 ANQGSEA. CDR3 amino acids: CSVLASGRRGSTDTQYF. The CDR3, as DNA: TGCAGCGTTCTGGCTAGCGGGAGGAGGGGCTCGACAGATACGCAGTATTTT.

The V call is TRBV28, the J call TRBJ1-4; no clear D gene. The CDR3 loop spans 14 amino acids. Germline lookup yields CDR1 MDHEN and CDR2 SYDVKM. Deletions cut 5 bases from V and 0 bases from J, with 7 bases between. Here the CDR3 DNA reads TGTGCCAGCAGTCCTCCAGCAACTAATGAAAAACTGTTTTTT. This sequence encodes CASSPPATNEKLFF. The variable domain in full, completed from reference TRBV28 and TRBJ1-4, reads DVKVTQSSRYLVKRTGEKVFLECVQDMDHENMFWYRQDPGLGLRLIYFSYDVKMKEKGDIPEGYSVSREKKERFSLILESASTNQTSMYLCASSPPATNEKLFFGSGTQLSVL.

This chain links TRBV7-3 with TRBJ2-3, with D perhaps TRBD2 (7 bases). Trimming stripped 2 bases from V and 4 bases from J, with 10 bases between. Germline assignment: CDR1 SGHTA and CDR2 FQGTGA. CDR3 size: 14 residues. This CDR3 is CASSLGGAPDTQYF. In DNA form, the CDR3 reads TGTGCCAGCAGCTTAGGGGGGGCTCCAGATACGCAGTATTTT.

The chain joins TRBV28 to TRBJ2-5, with TRBD1 matching 8 bases. This CDR3 spans 15 amino acids. Germline lookup yields CDR1 MDHEN and CDR2 SYDVKM. Trimming removed 3 bases from V and 5 bases from J; junction bases left unmatched: 8. The CDR3 sequence: CASSFWQGAGETQYF. The CDR3 bases are TGTGCCAGCAGTTTTTGGCAGGGGGCCGGTGAGACCCAGTACTTC.

The gene calls are TRBV4-2 and TRBJ2-7; TRBD1 aligns across 7 bases. The CDR3 contains 12 residues. The J segment lost 11 bases and the V segment lost 1 base, leaving 5 bases of the junction unmatched. CDR1 LGHNA and CDR2 YNFKEQ come from the germline V gene. The CDR3 protein is CASSQGGQKKYF. The DNA of the CDR3 is TGTGCCAGCAGCCAAGGGGGACAGAAAAAGTACTTC.

This chain joins TRBV5-1 and TRBJ2-5; possibly TRBD1 for D (5 bases). The CDR3 is 15 residues long. In germline, CDR1 is SGHRS, CDR2 YFSETQ. The V end lost 1 base, the J end lost 0 bases, and 10 bases lay between the germline ends. The DNA for the CDR3 is TGCGCCAGCAGCTTGTCAGGGCGTTACCAAGAGACCCAGTACTTC. Translating it yields CASSLSGRYQETQYF.

This chain uses TRBV7-9 with TRBJ2-5; 11 nucleotides match TRBD2. From germline, CDR1 is SEHNR and CDR2 FQNEAQ (reference sequence). The CDR3 spans 15 residues. V lost 5 bases and J lost 5; bases outside the gene matches: 7. The CDR3 DNA reads TGTGCCAGCAGCCCACGACTAGCGGGAAAGGAGACCCAGTACTTC. This codes for CASSPRLAGKETQYF. The variable domain in full, completed from reference TRBV7-9 and TRBJ2-5, reads DTGVSQNPRHKITKRGQNVTFRCDPISEHNRLYWYRQTLGQGPEFLTYFQNEAQLEKSRLLSDRFSAERPKGSFSTLEIQRTEQGDSAMYLCASSPRLAGKETQYFGPGTRLLVL.

In its sample, this clone was seen once. The rearrangement links TRBV10-2 to TRBJ2-7; TRBD2 is a possible D gene (6 bases). The CDR3 runs 16 residues. Trimming cost V 8 bases and J 0 bases, with 20 bases left between them. Germline CDR1 WSHSY, CDR2 SAAADI. CDR3 DNA sequence: TGCGCCAGCGCCTCGAGCTGGGACTCTAACTCCTACGAGCAGTACTTC. Its translation: CASASSWDSNSYEQYF.

This rearrangement joins TRBV30 to TRBJ2-7; 9 bases map to TRBD1. The J segment lost 4 bases and the V segment lost 2 bases, leaving 6 bases of the junction unmatched. CDR3 size: 14 residues. The V gene's germline CDR1 is GTSNPN and CDR2 SVGIG (reference sequence). CDR3 DNA sequence: TGTGCCTGGAGTCCCGGGACAGGGACATACGAGCAGTACTTC. Residues: CAWSPGTGTYEQYF.